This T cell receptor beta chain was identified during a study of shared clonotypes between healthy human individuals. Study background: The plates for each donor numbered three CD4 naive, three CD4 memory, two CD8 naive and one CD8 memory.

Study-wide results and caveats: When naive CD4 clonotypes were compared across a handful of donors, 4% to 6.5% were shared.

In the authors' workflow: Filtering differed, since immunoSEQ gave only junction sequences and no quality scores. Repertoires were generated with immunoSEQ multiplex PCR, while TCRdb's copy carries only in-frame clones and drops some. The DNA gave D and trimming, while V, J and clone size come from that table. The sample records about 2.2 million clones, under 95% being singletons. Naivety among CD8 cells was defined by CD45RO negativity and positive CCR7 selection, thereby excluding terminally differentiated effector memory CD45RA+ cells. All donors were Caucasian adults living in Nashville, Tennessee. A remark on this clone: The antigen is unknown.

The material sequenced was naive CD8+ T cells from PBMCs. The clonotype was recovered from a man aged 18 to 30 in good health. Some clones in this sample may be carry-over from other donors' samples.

CDR3 loop: CASSKTGTGDGRAPKGEQFF. The CDR3, as DNA: TGCGCCAGCAGCAAAACCGGGACAGGGGACGGGAGGGCCCCTAAGGGTGAGCAGTTCTTC. The rearrangement joins TRBV5-1 to TRBJ2-1; TRBD1 aligns across 10 bases. V lost 4 bases and J lost 9; bases outside the gene matches: 25. Germline lookup yields CDR1 SGHRS and CDR2 YFSETQ. The CDR3 runs to 20 residues.